Following are 18 T cell receptor beta chains from one sample sequenced in a study of identical twins. TCRdb itself ran the 5' RACE reads through MiXCR, one entry per CDR3 protein. The sample has about 450,000 distinct CDR3 sequences; less than 20% are singletons. What was sequenced was naive T cells sorted from blood. The receptors here all came from a man between 45 and 60 years old in good health.

This clonotype has at least ten counts. This chain links TRBV20-1 with TRBJ2-3, with D perhaps matching TRBD2 (6 bases). Germline lookup yields CDR1 DFQATT and CDR2 SNEGSKA (reference sequence). CDR3 length equals 14 residues. V was trimmed by 3 bases and J by 6 bases, leaving 16 bases between them. CDR3 amino acids: CSARGGVGADTQYF. The CDR3 DNA sequence: TGCAGTGCTAGGGGGGGAGTCGGGGCCGATACGCAGTATTTT.

The chain joins TRBV7-9 to TRBJ1-1; TRBD1 aligns across 8 bases. CDR1 is SEHNR and CDR2 is FQNEAQ in the germline V gene (reference sequence). The V gene end was trimmed by 5 bases and the J gene end by 0 bases; junction bases not matched to a gene: 5. The CDR3 spans 15 residues. The DNA of the CDR3 is TGTGCCAGCAGCCCGGGACAGGTGTTGAACACTGAAGCTTTCTTT. Translation: CASSPGQVLNTEAFF.

This clonotype was observed a handful of times. The chain has TRBV4-2 and TRBJ2-1; D is undetermined. Deletions cut 0 bases from V and 5 bases from J, with 5 bases between. The V gene's germline CDR1 is LGHNA and CDR2 YNFKEQ. The CDR3 totals 13 residues. Here the CDR3 DNA reads TGTGCCAGCAGCCAAGATGCAGACAATGAGCAGTTCTTC. It encodes CASSQDADNEQFF.

This clonotype was counted many times. The chain employs TRBV24-1 and TRBJ2-3, with 10 bases that match TRBD2. V trimming: 4 bases; J trimming: 1 base; junction bases outside the gene matches: 7. CDR1 and CDR2 from the germline V gene are KGHDR and SFDVKD. This CDR3 has 17 residues. The CDR3 spells CATSDSYLAGGTDTQYF. DNA for the CDR3: TGTGCCACCAGTGACTCCTATCTAGCGGGGGGCACAGATACGCAGTATTTT.

The chain employs TRBV20-1 and TRBJ1-4; perhaps TRBD1 as D (6 bases). The V end was cut by 6 bases, the J end by 7 bases, with 15 bases between. Germline CDR1 is DFQATT and CDR2 is SNEGSKA (reference sequence). This CDR3 spans 13 amino acids. The CDR3 bases are TGCAGTGCCGGCCCAGGGGCCGGTGAAAAACTGTTTTTT. It yields the protein CSAGPGAGEKLFF.

This clonotype was seen only a few times. The chain combines TRBV10-3 with TRBJ2-7; 8 nucleotides line up with TRBD1. The CDR3 is 12 residues long. The ends lost 8 bases at V and 4 bases at J; junction bases unmatched: 4. The germline CDR1 and CDR2 sequences are ENHRY and SYGVKD. The CDR3 DNA reads as TGTGCCATCGGCAGGGGGCTGTACGAGCAGTACTTC. It codes for CAIGRGLYEQYF.

This clonotype was counted between two and nine times. V usage is TRBV5-1 and J usage is TRBJ2-7; D perhaps matches TRBD1 (5 bases). This CDR3 comprises 15 residues. Germline lookup yields CDR1 SGHRS and CDR2 YFSETQ. The V end was cut by 0 bases, the J end by 3 bases, with 13 bases between. The CDR3 protein is CASSLVGRVDYEQYF. Written as DNA, the CDR3 is TGCGCCAGCAGCTTGGTAGGCAGGGTGGACTACGAGCAGTACTTC.

The chain joins TRBV5-4 to TRBJ1-1; D gene ambiguous. This CDR3 is 15 amino acids long. The V end lost 7 bases, the J end lost 5 bases, and 21 bases lay between the germline ends. From germline, CDR1 is SGHNT and CDR2 YYREEE (reference sequence). The CDR3 region has the DNA TGTGCCAGCGCATTAAACGCCAAGATGGGAACTGAAGCTTTCTTT. This sequence encodes CASALNAKMGTEAFF.

This clonotype was recorded once. The chain uses TRBV19 and TRBJ2-7, with D possibly TRBD1 on 5 matching bases. The CDR3 is 15 amino acids. V dropped 5 bases and J dropped 5 bases, with 19 bases sitting between them. Germline-derived CDR1 and CDR2 are LNHDA and SQIVND (reference sequence). CDR3 sequence (DNA): TGTGCCAGTAGTCCTTTAAGAGGCAGGGCCAACGAGCAGTACTTC. The encoded protein is CASSPLRGRANEQYF. The full variable domain, its missing parts supplied by reference TRBV19 and TRBJ2-7, is DGGITQSPKYLFRKEGQNVTLSCEQNLNHDAMYWYRQDPGQGLRLIYYSQIVNDFQKGDIAEGYSVSREKKESFPLTVTSAQKNPTAFYLCASSPLRGRANEQYFGPGTRLTVT.

The chain is built from TRBV2 and TRBJ2-1; D gene ambiguous. The CDR3 length is 14 residues. From germline, CDR1 is SNHLY and CDR2 FYNNEI. Trimming cost V 10 bases and J 0 bases, with 13 bases left between them. CDR3 coding DNA: TGTGCCAATAGAGCCGACCGCTCCTACAATGAGCAGTTCTTC. It specifies CANRADRSYNEQFF. The full variable domain, with the rest looked up from reference TRBV2 and TRBJ2-1, is EPEVTQTPSHQVTQMGQEVILRCVPISNHLYFYWYRQILGQKVEFLVSFYNNEISEKSEIFDDQFSVERPDGSNFTLKIRSTKLEDSAMYFCANRADRSYNEQFFGPGTRLTVL.

The V and J genes are TRBV7-9 and TRBJ2-7; TRBD1 is a possible D gene (6 bases). Germline loops: CDR1 SEHNR, CDR2 FQNEAQ (reference sequence). The CDR3 contains 14 residues. Trimming left V 2 bases short and J 1 base short, with 9 bases between. CDR3 in DNA: TGTGCCAGCAGCTTACGGGACACTTCCTACGAGCAGTACTTC. It encodes CASSLRDTSYEQYF.

This chain links TRBV7-8 with TRBJ2-3; TRBD2 aligns across 12 bases. Germline lookup yields CDR1 SGHVS and CDR2 FQNEAQ. With V trimmed by 3 bases and J by 5 bases, 18 bases remained unmatched. The CDR3 contains 20 residues. The CDR3 nucleotides read TGTGCCAGCAGCTTTCCCGGACTAGCGGGACCCACACGGAGTGGAGATACGCAGTATTTT. Translated, it gives CASSFPGLAGPTRSGDTQYF.

The chain carries TRBV20-1 and TRBJ2-7, with 11 bases matching TRBD1. This CDR3 is built from 16 residues. Germline CDR1 DFQATT, CDR2 SNEGSKA (reference sequence). J lost 9 bases, V lost 2 bases, and 15 bases had no gene match. CDR3 nucleotides: TGCAGTGCTAGATCCGACGAAGGACAGGGGGCCACCGGGCAGTACTTC. Its protein is CSARSDEGQGATGQYF.

The chain uses TRBV6-2 or TRBV6-3 and TRBJ1-1, with D perhaps matching TRBD1 (5 bases). The germline gives CDR1 MNHEY, CDR2 SVGEGT. Trimming left V 4 bases short and J 5 bases short, with 11 bases between. The CDR3 is 13 amino acids. CDR3 residues: CASSFGAGTEAFF. The CDR3, as DNA: TGTGCCAGCAGTTTTGGGGCGGGTACTGAAGCTTTCTTT.

The table lists this clonotype with a few counts. DNA for the CDR3: TGTGCCAGCGAATCCAGTAGATCGGAGGAACTCACGACCTATGGCTACACCTTC. Translated, it gives CASESSRSEELTTYGYTF. V usage is TRBV2 and J usage is TRBJ1-2; D not certain. Germline CDR1 and CDR2: SNHLY and FYNNEI. V gave up 8 bases and J gave up 4 bases, with 29 bases separating them. The CDR3 loop spans 18 amino acids. Drawing the rest from reference TRBV2 and TRBJ1-2, the complete variable domain is EPEVTQTPSHQVTQMGQEVILRCVPISNHLYFYWYRQILGQKVEFLVSFYNNEISEKSEIFDDQFSVERPDGSNFTLKIRSTKLEDSAMYFCASESSRSEELTTYGYTFGSGTRLTVV.

This clonotype was counted many times. V usage is TRBV20-1 and J usage is TRBJ1-1, with D uncertain. The germline CDR1 and CDR2 sequences are DFQATT and SNEGSKA (reference sequence). Trimming cost V 2 bases and J 13 bases, with 14 bases left between them. The CDR3 runs 11 residues. The CDR3 reads CSARQAIKDFF. In DNA, the CDR3 is TGCAGTGCTAGACAGGCCATAAAGGATTTCTTT.

The V gene is TRBV2, the J gene TRBJ2-1; 13 nucleotides agree with TRBD2. The junction had 9 bases not matched to a gene; V was cut back by 7 bases and J by 0 bases. The germline V gene encodes CDR1 SNHLY and CDR2 FYNNEI. The CDR3 covers 18 residues. The CDR3 nucleotides read TGTGCCAGCAAAGAGGGGACTAGCGGGGTAGGCTCCTACAATGAGCAGTTCTTC. Translation: CASKEGTSGVGSYNEQFF.

V gene TRBV21-1 combines with J gene TRBJ2-3; the tabulated D call, TRBD1, remains unverified against the DNA. TRBV21-1 is flagged as a pseudogene. The CDR3 sequence is 14 residues long. The CDR3: CASNLDRRTDTQYF. The CDR3 bases are TGTGCCAGCAACTTGGACAGGCGCACAGATACGCAGTATTTT.